This T cell receptor (beta chain) was sequenced in a study of T cell repertoires in cytomegalovirus infection. Study-level background: CMV epitopes in the study were HLA-C-restricted (recently identified) and HLA-B-restricted (well studied). Indications came from public TCR beta signatures; they pointed to CMV infection and to a matching HLA type.

From the reads, TCRdb called clonotypes with MiXCR, one entry per CDR3 protein. The data show 250,000 to 300,000 distinct CDR3 sequences, roughly 21% seen once. Study-level findings and limits: Summed public TCR beta family frequency identified CMV carriers bearing the relevant HLA. The study found HLA-C-restricted CMV-specific TCR beta clonotypes dominating the ex vivo response.

This clonotype appeared once. What it binds is unknown. The TCR comes from a human donor in good health (CMV status not recorded). Some clones in this sample may be carry-over from other donors' samples. Sequences were derived from cultured PBMCs, sampled from culture after CMV antigen stimulation.

This CDR3 reads CSASFGLAGNEQFF. The CDR3 coding sequence is TGCAGTGCTAGTTTCGGACTAGCGGGCAATGAGCAGTTCTTC. The V gene is TRBV20-1, the J gene TRBJ2-1; TRBD2 matches at 11 bases. The CDR3 spans 14 residues. Germline assignment: CDR1 DFQATT and CDR2 SNEGSKA (reference sequence). Losses at the gene ends were 3 bases for V and 6 bases for J; bases not matched to a gene: 4.